Listed below are T cell receptor beta chains from one sample, sequenced in a study of vaccination and CD4 T cells after COVID-19. The antigens these receptors bind are not known. TCRdb reprocessed the PCR reads via MiXCR and lists one record per CDR3 protein. The data show fewer than 8,000 distinct CDR3 sequences, under 45% seen once. Sample: CD4+ T cells from blood, cultured in vitro. Every receptor here comes from a human donor in good health. Each CDR3 is given with its conserved first and last residue. The D gene is left open where the match is weak. Size is stated for part of the rows, as once, few or many counts, or as a class when the clone is expanded.

J | size | V | D | CDR3 | DNA
TRBJ2-6 | NA | TRBV7-9 | NA | CASSLYSVRGSGANVLTF | TGTGCCAGCAGCCTATATAGCGTCCGGGGCTCTGGGGCCAACGTCCTGACTTTC
TRBJ2-2 | NA | TRBV7-6 | NA | CASSLGLPGTGELFF | TGTGCCAGCAGCTTAGGACTCCCCGGGACCGGGGAGCTGTTTTTT
TRBJ2-5 | NA | TRBV5-1 | NA | CASSLETGGGETQYF | TGCGCCAGCAGCTTGGAAACAGGGGGAGGGGAGACCCAGTACTTC
TRBJ1-2 | NA | TRBV20-1 | TRBD1 | CSAREAGGAGGYTF | TGCAGTGCTAGAGAGGCAGGGGGCGCGGGTGGCTACACCTTC
TRBJ2-3 | NA | TRBV6-1 | TRBD2 | CASRRTSGRTDTQYF | TGTGCCAGCAGGCGTACTAGCGGGAGAACAGATACGCAGTATTTT
TRBJ2-2 | NA | TRBV11-3 | NA | CASSLTGNTGELFF | TGTGCCAGCAGCCTAACAGGGAACACCGGGGAGCTGTTTTTT
TRBJ1-5 | medium-sized | TRBV7-2 | NA | CASTPNSNQPQHF | TGTGCCAGCACCCCGAATAGCAATCAGCCCCAGCATTTT
TRBJ2-1 | NA | TRBV20-1 | TRBD1 | CSATPGGEYNEQFF | TGCAGTGCTACCCCAGGGGGAGAGTACAATGAGCAGTTCTTC
TRBJ1-2 | few | TRBV30 | NA | CAWRDNDYGYTF | TGTGCCTGGAGGGACAATGACTATGGCTACACCTTC
TRBJ2-7 | few | TRBV20-1 | TRBD1 | CSALGQVFSYEQYF | TGCAGTGCTCTTGGACAGGTGTTCTCCTACGAGCAGTACTTC
TRBJ2-1 | few | TRBV20-1 | TRBD2 | CSARPATSGRTNEQFF | TGCAGTGCTAGACCCGCCACTAGCGGGCGGACCAATGAGCAGTTCTTC
TRBJ1-1 | NA | TRBV6-1 | TRBD1 | CASRTQGDTEAFF | TGTGCCAGCAGAACCCAGGGGGACACTGAAGCTTTCTTT
TRBJ1-6 | medium-sized | TRBV6-1 | NA | CASSPGGDSPLHF | TGTGCCAGCAGCCCGGGAGGGGACTCACCCCTCCACTTT
TRBJ1-1 | few | TRBV28 | NA | CASSLFGGAWTEAFF | TGTGCCAGCAGTTTATTTGGGGGCGCGTGGACTGAAGCTTTCTTT
TRBJ2-3 | NA | TRBV24-1 | NA | CATSDPLASSTDTQYF | TGTGCCACCAGTGACCCTCTAGCGTCTTCCACAGATACGCAGTATTTT
TRBJ2-5 | NA | TRBV7-2 | TRBD2 | CASSSQGLALYQETQYF | TGTGCCAGCAGCTCTCAGGGACTAGCGCTATACCAAGAGACCCAGTACTTC